Detailed here is one TCR beta chain. This record belongs to a study of shared clonotypes between healthy human individuals. Sequencing used immunoSEQ multiplex PCR; TCRdb keeps in-frame clones, though not all of them. The sample shows about 2.1 million clones, around 93% of them seen only once. The CDR3 length is 14 residues. Trimming took 8 bases from V and 6 from J; bases not matched to a gene: 11. Looked up from germline, CDR1 is MDHEN and CDR2 is SYDVKM. In the naive CD8 group, cells lacked CD45RO and were positively selected for CCR7, so terminally differentiated effector memory CD45RA+ cells were left out.

The rearrangement links TRBV28 to TRBJ2-7; 9 bases are shared with TRBD1. This TCR derives from a man between 18 and 29 years old in good health. Some clones in this sample may be carry-over from other donors' samples. The specimen sequenced was naive CD8+ T cells from PBMCs. This CDR3 is CASRSPGTGPEQYF. In DNA, the CDR3 is TGTGCCAGCCGCTCTCCCGGGACAGGGCCCGAGCAGTACTTC.